Listed here are 9 T cell receptor beta chains from one sample, sequenced in a study of naive and memory T cell subsets. For these TCRs, the target antigens are not known. Study conclusions and caveats: Naive repertoires, especially CD8, held a few larger clonotypes, possibly memory cells re-expressing CD45RA.

Both TRBC1 and TRBC2 were covered by a beta constant-region primer of two equimolar oligonucleotides. Four rounds of PCR amplified the ligated cDNA using nested alpha and beta constant-region primers plus SP2. TCRdb recomputed calls from the UMI-ligation and nested PCR reads with MiXCR, one row per CDR3 protein. This table has 140,000 to 150,000 distinct CDR3 sequences, under 25% appearing once. Sequences were obtained from naive CD4+ T cells from blood. The receptor source for this set is a human donor in good health.

Only a few counts were recorded for this clonotype. V and J are TRBV28 and TRBJ2-3; 14 nucleotides align to TRBD2. The germline gives CDR1 MDHEN, CDR2 SYDVKM. The V segment lost 6 bases and the J segment 9 bases; nucleotides outside the gene matches: 11. This CDR3 region has 16 residues. The CDR3, as DNA: TGTGCCAGCAGACCCGGGACTAGCGGGAGCCGAGGCACGCAGTATTTT. Its protein is CASRPGTSGSRGTQYF.

This clonotype was detected ten times or more. This sequence joins TRBV19 and TRBJ2-2, with D perhaps matching TRBD1 or TRBD2 (6 bases each). V was trimmed by 5 bases and J by 4 bases, leaving 32 bases between them. Germline CDR1 LNHDA, CDR2 SQIVND (reference sequence). This CDR3 is 21 amino acids long. The CDR3: CASSLPPIWRGSARGTGELFF. The CDR3 DNA is TGTGCCAGTAGTTTGCCCCCAATTTGGAGGGGGAGCGCCCGAGGCACCGGGGAGCTGTTTTTT.

Notes on this clonotype: Given a much more abundant clone one base away, this may be a read error. V usage is TRBV7-8 and J usage is TRBJ2-2; no clear D gene. The V end lost 7 bases, the J end lost 6 bases, and 12 bases lay between the germline ends. Germline V gives CDR1 SGHVS, CDR2 FQNEAQ. This CDR3 comprises 13 residues. The CDR3 nucleotides read TGTGCCAGCACTTTTAGGGTAGCCGGGGAGCTGTTTTTT. It specifies CASTFRVAGELFF.

In this sample, this clonotype turned up many times. V and J are TRBV11-2 and TRBJ2-7; D is ambiguous. Germline V lookup: CDR1 SGHAT, CDR2 FQNNGV. The CDR3 loop spans 14 amino acids. Trimming took 2 bases from V and 0 from J, leaving 8 bases between them. The CDR3 loop reads CASSLYGYSYEQYF. CDR3 nucleotides: TGTGCCAGCAGCTTATACGGTTACTCCTACGAGCAGTACTTC.

The J gene is TRBJ2-7, the V gene TRBV7-9, with D tentatively TRBD2 (7 bases). CDR3 length: 15 amino acids. Germline V gene data show CDR1 as SEHNR and CDR2 as FQNEAQ (reference sequence). Trimming cost V 1 base and J 0 bases, with 10 bases left between them. DNA of the CDR3: TGTGCCAGCAGCTTAGGAGGGGGGGGCTCCTACGAGCAGTACTTC. Translating gives CASSLGGGGSYEQYF.

The table lists this clonotype with a few counts. The V gene is TRBV7-2, the J gene TRBJ2-5, with D tentatively TRBD1 (6 bases). V gave up 5 bases and J gave up 12 bases, with 16 bases separating them. There are 12 residues in the CDR3. Germline loops: CDR1 SGHTA, CDR2 FQGNSA. CDR3 bases: TGTGCCAGCAGCAACCGGACAGCTTCAAAGTACTTC. Its translation is CASSNRTASKYF. Together with reference TRBV7-2 and TRBJ2-5, the CDR3 gives the full variable domain: GAGVSQSPSNKVTEKGKDVELRCDPISGHTALYWYRQSLGQGLEFLIYFQGNSAPDKSGLPSDRFSAERTGGSVSTLTIQRTQQEDSAVYLCASSNRTASKYFGPGTRLLVL.

This chain links TRBV9 with TRBJ2-5; the match to TRBD2 covers 7 bases. This CDR3 has 17 residues. Looked up from germline, CDR1 is SGDLS and CDR2 is YYNGEE. The V and J ends lost 4 bases and 5 bases, in that order; junction bases with no gene match: 17. The CDR3 spells CASSPSWGAGTLETQYF. The CDR3 bases are TGTGCCAGCAGCCCATCCTGGGGAGCGGGAACGTTGGAGACCCAGTACTTC.

This clonotype appeared a few times. The chain employs TRBV6-2 or TRBV6-3 and TRBJ2-1, with a possible D match to TRBD2 (5 bases). Germline V lookup: CDR1 MNHEY, CDR2 SVGEGT. The CDR3 is 15 residues long. V lost 9 bases to trimming and J lost 0 bases, with 15 bases between them. The CDR3 region has the DNA TGTGCCAGTGGCCCTCTAGGGAGCTCCTACAATGAGCAGTTCTTC. It is translated as CASGPLGSSYNEQFF.

This clonotype was seen a few times. This chain links TRBV5-1 with TRBJ1-6, with D unclear. CDR1 and CDR2 from the germline V gene are SGHRS and YFSETQ. CDR3 length: 14 amino acids. Trimming stripped 4 bases from V and 10 bases from J, with 15 bases between. CDR3 loop: CASSAEGRWSPLHF. In DNA, the CDR3 is TGCGCCAGCAGCGCCGAAGGGAGATGGTCACCCCTCCACTTT.